The entry below describes one T cell receptor (beta chain). The data are from a study of OX40 agonist ivuxolimab in advanced cancers. Whole-study context: Six ivuxolimab dose levels, 0.01 to 10 mg/kg, were given intravenously every 2 weeks.

Data came from immunoSEQ multiplex PCR; TCRdb stores just in-frame clones and leaves some out. The data show tens of thousands of clones, more than 80% seen once. Sequencing was performed on CD4+ or CD8+ T cells sorted from blood, taken in a trial of the OX40 agonist ivuxolimab. The sequence derives from an adult with an advanced solid tumor such as melanoma, head and neck, liver or kidney cancer.

The CDR3 nucleotides are TGCGCCAGCAGCTTGGCTGGGACAGCCTACGAGCAGTACTTC. It yields the protein CASSLAGTAYEQYF. This chain connects TRBV5-1 to TRBJ2-5, with 7 bases fitting TRBD1. The J call may be mistaken, given a closer DNA end match to TRBJ2-7. The CDR3 loop spans 14 amino acids. The V gene's germline CDR1 is SGHRS and CDR2 YFSETQ.